Included here is one T cell receptor (beta chain) sequence, with context. Antigen specificity is unknown. Profiling relied on immunoSEQ multiplex PCR, and the TCRdb table lists in-frame clones only, not all of them. This sample has some 72,000 clones, with about four fifths found just once. The sample comes from a study of OX40 agonist ivuxolimab in advanced cancers. Turning to the study itself: Enrolled patients in dose escalation had cancers that were hepatocellular carcinoma, melanoma, renal cell or head and neck cancer.

This CDR3 is built from 14 residues. The germline V gene encodes CDR1 MNHEY and CDR2 SVGAGI. Germline trimming cut 6 bases from V and 5 bases from J; bases unmatched to any gene: 9. Whole-study findings and limits: Certain nonresponding patients likewise had low normalized T-cell clonal expansion. On average, CD8+ T cells showed a greater number of expanded clones than CD4+.

This rearrangement joins TRBV6-5 to TRBJ2-5; 7 nucleotides line up with TRBD2. Material: CD4+ or CD8+ T cells sorted from blood, obtained in a trial of the OX40 agonist ivuxolimab. This sequence originates from an adult with an advanced solid tumor such as melanoma, head and neck, liver or kidney cancer. The CDR3 here is CASSERGLGETQYF. The CDR3 DNA is TGTGCCAGCAGCGAGCGGGGCCTGGGGGAGACCCAGTACTTC.